These T cell receptor beta chains were read from a single sample in a study of radiotherapy plus CTLA-4 blockade in lung cancer. Measured with immunoSEQ multiplex PCR; TCRdb has only the in-frame clones, and not every one. This table holds about 77,000 clones, 70% to 85% found once. The sequenced sample was peripheral blood, obtained from a patient treated with radiotherapy plus ipilimumab. All receptors come from a human donor with non-small cell lung cancer whose response to radiotherapy plus ipilimumab could not be evaluated. Each CDR3 is given with its conserved first and last residue. Each record gives: J gene, V gene, clone size, D gene, CDR3 DNA, CDR3 protein. The D gene is left open where the match is weak. Size tells how often a clone was seen (once, few, many) or the class of an expanded clone, and some rows leave it out.

TRBJ1-2	TRBV30	few	NA	TGTGCCTGGACGTCTAGCTATGGCTACACCTTC	CAWTSSYGYTF
TRBJ2-7	TRBV28	NA	NA	TGTGCCAGCAGTTTAACCGCTGGGGGGAACGAGCAGTACTTC	CASSLTAGGNEQYF
TRBJ2-5	TRBV9	NA	TRBD2	TGTGCCAGCAGCTCCTTGGGACTAGGGGAGACCCAGTACTTC	CASSSLGLGETQYF
TRBJ2-2	TRBV5-1	few	TRBD1	TGCGCCAGCAGCTTGGGCTGGACAGGGATCCCCGGGGAGCTGTTTTTT	CASSLGWTGIPGELFF
TRBJ2-7	TRBV29-1	NA	NA	TGCAGCGTCCTACCCCGGGACATTCCCTACGAGCAGTACTTC	CSVLPRDIPYEQYF
TRBJ2-7	TRBV5-1	NA	NA	TGCGCCAGCAGCTCGGAGGTCTACGAGCAGTACTTC	CASSSEVYEQYF
TRBJ1-5	TRBV28	NA	NA	TGTGCCAGCAGGACTTGGGGAGGGTGGCAGCCCCAGCATTTT	CASRTWGGWQPQHF
TRBJ2-5	TRBV14	NA	NA	TGTGCCAGCAGCCAAGAGCTCAGCCGGGGGGCCGAGACCCAGTACTTC	CASSQELSRGAETQYF
TRBJ2-1	TRBV6-1	NA	TRBD2	TGTGCCAGCAGCCGAGGACTAGCGGGACTGGGTGAGCAGTTCTTC	CASSRGLAGLGEQFF
TRBJ2-1	TRBV7-6	once	NA	TGTGCCAGCAGTTGGGAGGAGTCGGATGAGCAGTTCTTC	CASSWEESDEQFF
TRBJ1-5	TRBV16	NA	NA	TGTGCCAGCAGCCAATCGGGGCCGGCGGGCAATCAGCCCCAGCATTTT	CASSQSGPAGNQPQHF
TRBJ1-5	TRBV6-1	NA	NA	TGTGCCAGCAGTGAAGCTAACAGAAATCAGCCCCAGCATTTT	CASSEANRNQPQHF
TRBJ1-4	TRBV7-9	few	NA	TGTGCCAGCAGCCCTGGACGGGATGAAGAAAAACTGTTTTTT	CASSPGRDEEKLFF
TRBJ1-2	TRBV7-2	NA	NA	TGTGCCAGCAGCTTAGGCCCAGTCCCTGGCTACACCTTC	CASSLGPVPGYTF
TRBJ1-2	TRBV5-1	once	NA	TGCGCCAGCAGGGGTGAGGTTTTTGATGGCTACACCTTC	CASRGEVFDGYTF
TRBJ1-5	TRBV7-9	NA	NA	TGTGCCAGCAGCTTAGAAGCGATAGAGGGAAATCAGCCCCAGCATTTT	CASSLEAIEGNQPQHF
TRBJ2-3	TRBV5-1	NA	TRBD2	TGCGCCAGCAACGAGGGACTAGCGGGGCGCACAGATACGCAGTATTTT	CASNEGLAGRTDTQYF
TRBJ2-3	TRBV7-9	NA	TRBD2	TGTGCCAGCAGCTGGGGCCTAGCGGGGGGTGTCACAGATACGCAGTATTTT	CASSWGLAGGVTDTQYF
TRBJ1-3	TRBV10-3	few	NA	TGTGCCATCAGTCCCCAAGTCGGGGGAAACACCATATATTTT	CAISPQVGGNTIYF
TRBJ2-5	TRBV2	NA	TRBD1	TGTGCCAGTGTTGCCGACAGGGCGGTTGGAGAGACCCAGTACTTC	CASVADRAVGETQYF
TRBJ1-1	TRBV6-6	NA	NA	TGTGCCAGCAGCAAAAGAGGGGAAGCTTTCTTT	CASSKRGEAFF
TRBJ2-1	TRBV7-9	NA	TRBD2	TGTGCCAGCAGCAAGCTAGCGGGAAGCTCCTACAATGAGCAGTTCTTC	CASSKLAGSSYNEQFF
TRBJ1-3	TRBV5-6	few	TRBD1	TGTGCCAGCAGCTTGGTTCCCGGGACAGCCTCTGGAAACACCATATATTTT	CASSLVPGTASGNTIYF
TRBJ2-5	TRBV7-2	NA	TRBD2	TGTGCCAGCAGCTTAAACCGGCTAGCGGGAGAGACCCAGTACTTC	CASSLNRLAGETQYF
TRBJ1-2	TRBV9	once	NA	TGTGCCAGCAGCGTAGAACAATCAGACTATGGCTACACCTTC	CASSVEQSDYGYTF